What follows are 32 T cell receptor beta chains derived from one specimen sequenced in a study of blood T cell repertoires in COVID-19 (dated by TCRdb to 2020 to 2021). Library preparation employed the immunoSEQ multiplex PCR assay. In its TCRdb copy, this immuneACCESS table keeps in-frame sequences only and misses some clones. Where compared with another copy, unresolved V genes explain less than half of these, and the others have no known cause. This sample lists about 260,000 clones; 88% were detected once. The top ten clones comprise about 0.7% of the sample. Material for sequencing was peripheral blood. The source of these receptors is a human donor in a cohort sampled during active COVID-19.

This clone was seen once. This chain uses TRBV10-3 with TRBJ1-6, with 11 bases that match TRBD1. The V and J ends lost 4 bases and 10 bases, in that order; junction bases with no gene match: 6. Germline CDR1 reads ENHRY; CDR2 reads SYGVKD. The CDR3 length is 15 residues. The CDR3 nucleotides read TGTGCCATCAGTGGGACAGGGGGCGCAGGGTCACCCCTCCACTTT. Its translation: CAISGTGGAGSPLHF.

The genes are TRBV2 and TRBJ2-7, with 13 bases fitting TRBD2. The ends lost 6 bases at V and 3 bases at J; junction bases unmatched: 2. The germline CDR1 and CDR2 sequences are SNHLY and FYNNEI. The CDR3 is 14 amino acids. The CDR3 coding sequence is TGTGCCAGCAGGGGACTAGCGGGGATCTACGAGCAGTACTTC. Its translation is CASRGLAGIYEQYF.

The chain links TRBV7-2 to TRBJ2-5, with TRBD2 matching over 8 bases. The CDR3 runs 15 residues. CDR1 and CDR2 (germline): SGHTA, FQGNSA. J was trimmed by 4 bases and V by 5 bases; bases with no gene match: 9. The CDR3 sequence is CASSAPGTRRETQYF. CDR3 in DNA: TGTGCCAGCAGCGCGCCCGGGACTAGGCGAGAGACCCAGTACTTC.

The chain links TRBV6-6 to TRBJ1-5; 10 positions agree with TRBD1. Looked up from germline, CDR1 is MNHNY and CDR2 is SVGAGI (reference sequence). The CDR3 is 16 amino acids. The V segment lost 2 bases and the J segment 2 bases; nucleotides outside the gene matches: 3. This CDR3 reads CASSYRQGARNQPQHF. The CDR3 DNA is TGTGCCAGCAGTTACCGACAGGGGGCGCGCAATCAGCCCCAGCATTTT.

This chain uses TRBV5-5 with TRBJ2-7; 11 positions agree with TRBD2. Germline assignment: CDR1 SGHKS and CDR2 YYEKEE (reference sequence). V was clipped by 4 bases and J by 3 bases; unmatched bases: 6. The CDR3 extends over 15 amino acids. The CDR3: CASSTSGSGIYEQYF. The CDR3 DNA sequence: TGTGCCAGCAGCACTAGCGGGAGTGGAATCTACGAGCAGTACTTC.

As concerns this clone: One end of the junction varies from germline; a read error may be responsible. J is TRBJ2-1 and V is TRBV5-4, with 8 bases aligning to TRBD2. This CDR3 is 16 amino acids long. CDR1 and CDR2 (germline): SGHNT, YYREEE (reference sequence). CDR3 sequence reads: CASSLEGRAGAGEQFF. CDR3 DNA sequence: TGTGCCAGCAGTTTGGAGGGGCGAGCGGGAGCAGGTGAGCAGTTCTTC.

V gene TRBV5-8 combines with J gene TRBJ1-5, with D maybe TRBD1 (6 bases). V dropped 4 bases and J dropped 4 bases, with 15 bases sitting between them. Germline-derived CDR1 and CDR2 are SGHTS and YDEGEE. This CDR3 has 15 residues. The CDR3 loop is CASSGGGIRNQPQHF. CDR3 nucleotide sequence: TGTGCCAGCAGCGGGGGGGGCATTCGGAATCAGCCCCAGCATTTT.

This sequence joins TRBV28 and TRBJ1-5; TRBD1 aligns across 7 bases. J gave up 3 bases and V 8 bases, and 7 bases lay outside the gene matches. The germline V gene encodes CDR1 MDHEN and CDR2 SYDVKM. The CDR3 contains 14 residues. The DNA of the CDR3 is TGTGCCAGCGGACAGGTAATTGTCAATCAGCCCCAGCATTTT. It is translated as CASGQVIVNQPQHF.

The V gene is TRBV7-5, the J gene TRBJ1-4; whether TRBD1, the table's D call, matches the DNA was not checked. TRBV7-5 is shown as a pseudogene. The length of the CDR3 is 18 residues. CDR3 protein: CARSCLGQANATNEKLFF. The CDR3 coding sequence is TGTGCCAGAAGCTGTCTGGGACAGGCGAACGCAACTAATGAAAAACTGTTTTTT.

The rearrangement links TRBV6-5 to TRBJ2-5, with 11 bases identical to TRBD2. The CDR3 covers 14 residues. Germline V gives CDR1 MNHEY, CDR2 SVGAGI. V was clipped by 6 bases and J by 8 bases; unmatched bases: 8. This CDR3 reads CASSPGLAVATQYF. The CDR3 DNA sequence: TGTGCCAGCAGCCCGGGACTAGCGGTAGCTACCCAGTACTTC.

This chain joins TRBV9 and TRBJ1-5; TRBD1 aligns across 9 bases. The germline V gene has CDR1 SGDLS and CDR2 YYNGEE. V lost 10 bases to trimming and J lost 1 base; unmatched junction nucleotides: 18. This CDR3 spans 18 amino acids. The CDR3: CAPNCRDRVGRSNQPQHF. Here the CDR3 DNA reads TGTGCCCCCAACTGCCGGGACAGGGTAGGAAGAAGCAATCAGCCCCAGCATTTT.

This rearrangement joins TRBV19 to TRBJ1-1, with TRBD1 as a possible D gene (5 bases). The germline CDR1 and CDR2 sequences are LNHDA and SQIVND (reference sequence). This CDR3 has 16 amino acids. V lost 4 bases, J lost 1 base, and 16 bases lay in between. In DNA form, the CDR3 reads TGTGCCAGTAGTAGGTGGACCGAGGACAAGAACACTGAAGCTTTCTTT. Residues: CASSRWTEDKNTEAFF.

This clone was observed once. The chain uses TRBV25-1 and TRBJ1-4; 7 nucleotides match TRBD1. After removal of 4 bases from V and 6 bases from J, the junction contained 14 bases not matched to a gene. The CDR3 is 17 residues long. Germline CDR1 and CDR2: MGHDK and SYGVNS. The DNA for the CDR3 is TGTGCCAGCAGTGCCATGGGAACCGGGACAGCGCATGAAAAACTGTTTTTT. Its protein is CASSAMGTGTAHEKLFF.

CDR3 amino acids: CASSFSGSPNNEQFF. CDR3 DNA sequence: TGTGCCAGCAGTTTCAGCGGGAGCCCCAACAATGAGCAGTTCTTC. The V call is TRBV27, the J call TRBJ2-1, with 8 nucleotides matching TRBD2. V lost 3 bases and J lost 5; bases outside the gene matches: 6. Germline lookup yields CDR1 MNHEY and CDR2 SMNVEV (reference sequence). The CDR3 loop spans 15 amino acids.

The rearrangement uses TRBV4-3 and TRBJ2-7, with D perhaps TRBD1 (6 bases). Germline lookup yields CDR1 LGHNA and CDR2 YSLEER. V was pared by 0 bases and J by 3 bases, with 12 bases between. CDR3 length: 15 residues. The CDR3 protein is CASSQDRGPNYEQYF. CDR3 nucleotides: TGCGCCAGCAGCCAAGACAGGGGCCCTAACTACGAGCAGTACTTC.

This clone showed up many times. As DNA, the CDR3 is TGTGCCAGCGCACTGTCGGGGGGCTGGGAGACCCAGTACTTC. Its translation: CASALSGGWETQYF. This chain links TRBV27 with TRBJ2-5, with a possible D match to TRBD2 (7 bases). This CDR3 has 14 amino acids. V lost 8 bases to trimming and J lost 5 bases, with 18 bases between them. CDR1 MNHEY and CDR2 SMNVEV come from the germline V gene (reference sequence).

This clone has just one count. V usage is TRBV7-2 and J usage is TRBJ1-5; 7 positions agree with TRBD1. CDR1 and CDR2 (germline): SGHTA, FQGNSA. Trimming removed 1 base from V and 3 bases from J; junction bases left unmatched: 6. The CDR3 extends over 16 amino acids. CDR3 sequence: CASSLEGGANNQPQHF. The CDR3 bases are TGTGCCAGCAGCTTAGAAGGGGGCGCAAACAATCAGCCCCAGCATTTT. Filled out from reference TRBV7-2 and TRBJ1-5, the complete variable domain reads GAGVSQSPSNKVTEKGKDVELRCDPISGHTALYWYRQSLGQGLEFLIYFQGNSAPDKSGLPSDRFSAERTGGSVSTLTIQRTQQEDSAVYLCASSLEGGANNQPQHFGDGTRLSIL.

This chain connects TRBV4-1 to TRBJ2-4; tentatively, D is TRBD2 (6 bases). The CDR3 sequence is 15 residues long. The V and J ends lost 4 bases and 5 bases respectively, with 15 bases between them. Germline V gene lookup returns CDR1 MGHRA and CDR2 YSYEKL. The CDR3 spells CASSLLGLSQNIQYF. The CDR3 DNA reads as TGCGCCAGCAGCCTACTAGGACTATCTCAAAACATTCAGTACTTC.

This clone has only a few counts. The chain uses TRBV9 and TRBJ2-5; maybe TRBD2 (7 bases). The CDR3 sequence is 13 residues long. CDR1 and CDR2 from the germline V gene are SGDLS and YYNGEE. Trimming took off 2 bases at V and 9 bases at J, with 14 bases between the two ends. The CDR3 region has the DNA TGTGCCAGCAGCGTCAGATGGGAGGGGGCCCAGTACTTC. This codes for CASSVRWEGAQYF.

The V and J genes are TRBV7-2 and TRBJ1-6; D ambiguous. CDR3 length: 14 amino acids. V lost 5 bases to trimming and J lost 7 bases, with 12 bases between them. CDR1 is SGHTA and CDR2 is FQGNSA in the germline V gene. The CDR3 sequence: CASSPDSSNSPLHF. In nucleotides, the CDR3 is TGTGCCAGCAGCCCGGACTCTTCGAATTCACCCCTCCACTTT.

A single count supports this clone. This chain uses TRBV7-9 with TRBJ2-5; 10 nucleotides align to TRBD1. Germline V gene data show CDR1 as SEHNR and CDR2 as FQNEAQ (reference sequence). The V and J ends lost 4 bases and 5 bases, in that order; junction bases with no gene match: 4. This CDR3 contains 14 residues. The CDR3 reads CASSSDRGWETQYF. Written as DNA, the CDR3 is TGTGCCAGCAGCTCGGACAGGGGGTGGGAGACCCAGTACTTC.

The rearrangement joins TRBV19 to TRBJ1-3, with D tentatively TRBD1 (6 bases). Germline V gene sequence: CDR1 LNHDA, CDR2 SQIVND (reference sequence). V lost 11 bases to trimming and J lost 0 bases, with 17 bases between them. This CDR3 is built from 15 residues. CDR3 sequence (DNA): TGTGCCGTTAGGACGGACAGCCGCTCTGGAAACACCATATATTTT. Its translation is CAVRTDSRSGNTIYF.

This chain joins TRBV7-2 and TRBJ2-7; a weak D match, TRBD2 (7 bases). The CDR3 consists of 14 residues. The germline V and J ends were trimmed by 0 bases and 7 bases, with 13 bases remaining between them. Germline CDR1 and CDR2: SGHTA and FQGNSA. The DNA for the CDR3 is TGTGCCAGCAGCTTAGCGGGAGGGGGTGTTGAGCAGTACTTC. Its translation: CASSLAGGGVEQYF.

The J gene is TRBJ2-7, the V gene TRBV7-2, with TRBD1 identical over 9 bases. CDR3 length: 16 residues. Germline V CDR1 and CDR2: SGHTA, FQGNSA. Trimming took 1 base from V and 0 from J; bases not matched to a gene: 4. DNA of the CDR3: TGTGCCAGCAGCTTAGGGGACAGGGTCAGCTCCTACGAGCAGTACTTC. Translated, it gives CASSLGDRVSSYEQYF.

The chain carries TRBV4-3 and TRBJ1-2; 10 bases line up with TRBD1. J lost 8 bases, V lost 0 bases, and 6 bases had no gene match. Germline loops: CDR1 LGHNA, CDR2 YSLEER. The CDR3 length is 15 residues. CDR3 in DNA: TGCGCCAGCAGCCAAGAACCGGGACAGGGGAGAGGCTACACCTTC. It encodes CASSQEPGQGRGYTF.

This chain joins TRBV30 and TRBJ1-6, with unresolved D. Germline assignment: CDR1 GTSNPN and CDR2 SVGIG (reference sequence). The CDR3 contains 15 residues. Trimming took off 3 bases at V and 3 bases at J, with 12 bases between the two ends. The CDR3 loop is CAWRPERFYNSPLHF. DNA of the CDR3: TGTGCCTGGAGACCTGAGCGGTTCTATAATTCACCCCTCCACTTT.

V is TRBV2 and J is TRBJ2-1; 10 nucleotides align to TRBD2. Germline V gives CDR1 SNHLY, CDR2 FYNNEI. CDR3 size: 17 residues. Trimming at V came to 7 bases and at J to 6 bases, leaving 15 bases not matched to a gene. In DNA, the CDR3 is TGTGCCAGCATATCTAGGGCTAGCGGGGGTACCCCCAATGAGCAGTTCTTC. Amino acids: CASISRASGGTPNEQFF. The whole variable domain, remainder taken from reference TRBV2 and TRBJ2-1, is EPEVTQTPSHQVTQMGQEVILRCVPISNHLYFYWYRQILGQKVEFLVSFYNNEISEKSEIFDDQFSVERPDGSNFTLKIRSTKLEDSAMYFCASISRASGGTPNEQFFGPGTRLTVL.

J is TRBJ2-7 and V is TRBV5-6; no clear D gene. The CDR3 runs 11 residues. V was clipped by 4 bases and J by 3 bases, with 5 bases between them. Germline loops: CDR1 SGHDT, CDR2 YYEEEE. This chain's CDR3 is CASSQHYEQYF. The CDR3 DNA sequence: TGTGCCAGCAGCCAACACTACGAGCAGTACTTC.

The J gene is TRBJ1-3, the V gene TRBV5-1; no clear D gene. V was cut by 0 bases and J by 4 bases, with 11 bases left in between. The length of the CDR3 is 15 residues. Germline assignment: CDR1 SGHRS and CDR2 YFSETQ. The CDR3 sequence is CASSLGQAHGNTIYF. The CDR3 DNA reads TGCGCCAGCAGCTTGGGACAAGCTCACGGAAACACCATATATTTT.

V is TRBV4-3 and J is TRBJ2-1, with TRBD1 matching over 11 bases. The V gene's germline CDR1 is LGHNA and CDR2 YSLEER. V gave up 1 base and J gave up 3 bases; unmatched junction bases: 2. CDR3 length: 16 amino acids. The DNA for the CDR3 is TGCGCCAGCAGCCAAGGGGGACAGGGGGACTACAATGAGCAGTTCTTC. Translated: CASSQGGQGDYNEQFF.

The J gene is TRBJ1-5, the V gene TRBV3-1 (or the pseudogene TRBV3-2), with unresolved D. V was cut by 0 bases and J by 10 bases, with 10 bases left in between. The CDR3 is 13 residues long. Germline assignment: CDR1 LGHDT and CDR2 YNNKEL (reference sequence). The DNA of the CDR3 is TGTGCCAGCAGCCAAGATCTGGCATTCCCCCAGCATTTT. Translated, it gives CASSQDLAFPQHF.

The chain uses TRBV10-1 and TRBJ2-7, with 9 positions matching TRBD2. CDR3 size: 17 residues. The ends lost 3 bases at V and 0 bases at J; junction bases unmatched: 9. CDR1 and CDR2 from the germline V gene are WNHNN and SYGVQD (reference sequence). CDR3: CASSDGTSLRCSYEQYF. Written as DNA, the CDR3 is TGCGCCAGCAGTGATGGGACTAGCCTTAGGTGCTCCTACGAGCAGTACTTC.